Each of the 21 T cell receptor beta chains below was sequenced from the same sample in a study of CD8+ T cells in alopecia areata. Following RNA extraction, reverse transcription yielded cDNA that acted as the sequencing template. The method was immunoSEQ multiplex PCR; TCRdb's version includes in-frame clones alone and lacks a portion of them. This repertoire shows fewer than 250,000 clones, 64% found once; its top ten account for more than 3.5%. Treatment here: oral pan-JAK inhibitor, 5-10 mg twice daily. Sequenced here: CD4+ T cells sorted from blood, sampled at week 4, from a patient treated with tofacitinib. These receptors all come from a human donor with alopecia areata.

The chain links TRBV27 to TRBJ2-2; TRBD1 agrees at 8 bases. The length of the CDR3 is 16 residues. J lost 7 bases, V lost 6 bases, and 13 bases had no gene match. Germline V gene sequence: CDR1 MNHEY, CDR2 SMNVEV (reference sequence). The CDR3 sequence: CASSRTGKLGGGELFF. CDR3 in DNA: TGTGCCAGCAGCAGGACAGGGAAACTAGGGGGCGGGGAGCTGTTTTTT.

This clone was picked up a small number of times. This rearrangement joins TRBV5-1 to TRBJ1-5, with no clear D. This CDR3 is built from 15 residues. Germline CDR1 is SGHRS and CDR2 is YFSETQ. V was shortened by 0 bases and J by 0 bases, with 7 bases between the two germline ends. CDR3 sequence (DNA): TGCGCCAGCAGCTTGGCCGGGGATAGCAATCAGCCCCAGCATTTT. Amino acids: CASSLAGDSNQPQHF.

For the CDR3, the DNA is TGTGCCAGCAGCGCAGCAAAAGTTAATGAGCAGTTCTTC. Its protein is CASSAAKVNEQFF. The chain is built from TRBV9 and TRBJ2-1; D remains ambiguous. This CDR3 is built from 13 residues. Germline-derived CDR1 and CDR2 are SGDLS and YYNGEE. V dropped 3 bases and J dropped 7 bases, with 11 bases sitting between them. Full variable domain (remainder filled in from reference TRBV9 and TRBJ2-1): DSGVTQTPKHLITATGQRVTLRCSPRSGDLSVYWYQQSLDQGLQFLIQYYNGEERAKGNILERFSAQQFPDLHSELNLSSLELGDSALYFCASSAAKVNEQFFGPGTRLTVL.

The genes are TRBV6-6 and TRBJ1-5; D remains unclear. Germline values: CDR1 MNHNY, CDR2 SVGAGI (reference sequence). The CDR3 is made up of 13 amino acids. Between the trimmed V and J ends, which lost 4 bases and 3 bases, there was a span of 7 bases. The CDR3 DNA is TGTGCCAGCAGTTTAACAGTCAATCAGCCCCAGCATTTT. Protein product: CASSLTVNQPQHF.

The chain uses TRBV11-2 and TRBJ2-5; 10 bases line up with TRBD1. The germline V gene has CDR1 SGHAT and CDR2 FQNNGV. V was pared by 5 bases and J by 5 bases, with 5 bases of the junction left unmatched. CDR3 length: 14 amino acids. DNA for the CDR3: TGTGCCAGCAGCCAGGGACAGGGGTGGGAGACCCAGTACTTC. Amino acid sequence: CASSQGQGWETQYF.

The chain is built from TRBV30 and TRBJ1-6; D is perhaps TRBD1 (5 bases). V dropped 4 bases and J dropped 7 bases, with 14 bases sitting between them. The CDR3 is 14 amino acids. Germline assignment: CDR1 GTSNPN and CDR2 SVGIG (reference sequence). The CDR3 sequence is CAWNIEGLNSPLHF. As DNA, the CDR3 is TGTGCCTGGAATATTGAGGGGCTGAATTCACCCCTCCACTTT.

V gene TRBV5-6 combines with J gene TRBJ2-1; D is ambiguous. This CDR3 has 11 residues. The germline V and J ends were trimmed by 0 bases and 5 bases, with 0 bases remaining between them. The germline V gene encodes CDR1 SGHDT and CDR2 YYEEEE. As DNA, the CDR3 is TGTGCCAGCAGCTTGGACAATGAGCAGTTCTTC. Encoded protein: CASSLDNEQFF. Full variable domain (missing parts from reference TRBV5-6 and TRBJ2-1): DAGVTQSPTHLIKTRGQQVTLRCSPKSGHDTVSWYQQALGQGPQFIFQYYEEEERQRGNFPDRFSGHQFPNYSSELNVNALLLGDSALYLCASSLDNEQFFGPGTRLTVL.

V is TRBV6-5 and J is TRBJ2-5; tentatively, D is TRBD1 (6 bases). Germline V lookup: CDR1 MNHEY, CDR2 SVGAGI. Trimming cost V 0 bases and J 5 bases, with 10 bases left between them. The CDR3 runs 14 residues. CDR3 amino acids: CASSYSGALETQYF. For the CDR3, the DNA is TGTGCCAGCAGTTACTCGGGGGCTCTCGAGACCCAGTACTTC.

This clone occurred a few times. V usage is TRBV7-9 and J usage is TRBJ2-7; 7 bases are a match to TRBD2. Germline CDR1 and CDR2: SEHNR and FQNEAQ (reference sequence). The CDR3 is 14 residues long. J lost 0 bases, V lost 8 bases, and 7 bases had no gene match. CDR3 sequence: CASGEGISSYEQYF. In nucleotides, the CDR3 is TGTGCCAGCGGGGAGGGGATAAGCTCCTACGAGCAGTACTTC.

The genes are TRBV6-5 and TRBJ1-1; D uncertain. The CDR3 runs to 14 residues. Per germline, CDR1 MNHEY and CDR2 SVGAGI. Trimming took off 8 bases at V and 1 base at J, with 14 bases between the two ends. CDR3 sequence (DNA): TGTGCCAGCCTCGGGAGGGCCCCGAACACTGAAGCTTTCTTT. Its translation: CASLGRAPNTEAFF.

The genes are TRBV6-5 and TRBJ2-5; weak D call: TRBD2 (6 bases). The CDR3 runs to 14 residues. Germline V gives CDR1 MNHEY, CDR2 SVGAGI. V dropped 2 bases and J dropped 3 bases, with 10 bases sitting between them. The CDR3 reads CASSYRSGKETQYF. DNA for the CDR3: TGTGCCAGCAGTTACCGTAGCGGCAAAGAGACCCAGTACTTC.

V is TRBV2 and J is TRBJ2-7, with a tentative D call TRBD1 (6 bases). The CDR3 length is 12 residues. The V gene lost 8 bases and the J gene lost 3 bases, with 11 bases spanning the gap. The germline V gene has CDR1 SNHLY and CDR2 FYNNEI. The CDR3 sequence is CASGTGSYEQYF. DNA of the CDR3: TGTGCCAGCGGTACAGGGAGCTACGAGCAGTACTTC.

The V call is TRBV4-2, the J call TRBJ1-5; D unclear. Trimming stripped 2 bases from V and 7 bases from J, with 9 bases between. Germline values: CDR1 LGHNA, CDR2 YNFKEQ. The CDR3 is 13 residues long. CDR3 nucleotide sequence: TGTGCCAGCAGCCAACTCGGTTACCAGCCCCAGCATTTT. Protein sequence: CASSQLGYQPQHF.

The chain employs TRBV29-1 and TRBJ1-5, with D possibly TRBD1 on 6 matching bases. The CDR3 has 14 residues. The V gene's germline CDR1 is SQVTM and CDR2 ANQGSEA. V was cut by 5 bases and J by 0 bases, with 11 bases left in between. CDR3 sequence: CSVPGQNSNQPQHF. In DNA, the CDR3 is TGCAGCGTTCCCGGACAGAATAGCAATCAGCCCCAGCATTTT.

V is TRBV9 and J is TRBJ1-4; no clear D. CDR1 SGDLS and CDR2 YYNGEE come from the germline V gene. This CDR3 has 18 residues. V dropped 0 bases and J dropped 0 bases, with 15 bases sitting between them. The CDR3 loop is CASSVAVYGGATNEKLFF. CDR3 bases: TGTGCCAGCAGCGTAGCGGTTTATGGTGGCGCAACTAATGAAAAACTGTTTTTT.

This clone was seen a handful of times. The V gene is TRBV30, the J gene TRBJ2-3, with 9 nucleotides matching TRBD2. Germline V gives CDR1 GTSNPN, CDR2 SVGIG (reference sequence). CDR3 size: 14 residues. The junction had 5 bases not matched to a gene; V was cut back by 4 bases and J by 3 bases. CDR3 loop: CAWTPGLATDTQYF. For the CDR3, the DNA is TGTGCCTGGACCCCGGGACTAGCAACAGATACGCAGTATTTT.

Written as DNA, the CDR3 is TGTGCCTGGAGTGTACGGGGAAAAGGGCACGGCTACACCTTC. Encoded protein: CAWSVRGKGHGYTF. The chain carries TRBV30 and TRBJ1-2; D is undetermined. Trimming cost V 0 bases and J 8 bases, with 16 bases left between them. Germline V gene sequence: CDR1 GTSNPN, CDR2 SVGIG (reference sequence). This CDR3 spans 14 amino acids.

V is TRBV23-1 and J is TRBJ1-6, with D unresolved. TRBV23-1 counts as an open reading frame of uncertain function. The ends were cut back, 0 bases at V and 9 bases at J, with 12 bases in the middle. This CDR3 is built from 15 residues. For the CDR3, the DNA is TGCGCCAGCAGTCAATCAGGAGGCCATGGTTCACCCCTCCACTTT. Protein sequence: CASSQSGGHGSPLHF.

In its sample, this clone was seen a few times. The rearrangement links TRBV15 to TRBJ2-3; perhaps TRBD2 as D (5 bases). The CDR3 has 13 amino acids. Trimming stripped 4 bases from V and 2 bases from J, with 7 bases between. The germline gives CDR1 LNHNV, CDR2 YYDKDF (reference sequence). The CDR3 nucleotides read TGTGCCACCAGCACCCGGGACACAGATACGCAGTATTTT. This encodes CATSTRDTDTQYF.

This clone was seen only a few times. The genes are TRBV5-6 and TRBJ2-7; maybe TRBD1 (6 bases). The CDR3 is 14 amino acids. V was shortened by 2 bases and J by 2 bases, with 11 bases between the two germline ends. Germline values: CDR1 SGHDT, CDR2 YYEEEE. CDR3 bases: TGTGCCAGCAGCTTTTTCCAGGGGACCTACGAGCAGTACTTC. It encodes CASSFFQGTYEQYF.

This clone was observed a single time. This chain's CDR3 is CASSVGWRDEQYF. Here the CDR3 DNA reads TGTGCCAGCAGCGTGGGCTGGAGGGACGAGCAGTACTTC. V and J are TRBV9 and TRBJ2-7; weak D call: TRBD2 (6 bases). The germline CDR1 and CDR2 sequences are SGDLS and YYNGEE. The V end was cut by 2 bases, the J end by 5 bases, with 11 bases between. This CDR3 contains 13 residues.